The 14 T cell receptor beta chains below come from one sample, sequenced in a study of blood T cells in healthy people across ages. Next came a second PCR, run for about 7 to 12 cycles, which used a sample-barcoded 5' primer along with a J-beta primer mix. TCRdb reprocessed the 5' RACE reads with MiXCR, giving one entry per CDR3 protein. In the table there are fewer than 700,000 distinct CDR3 sequences, around half of which are singletons. The sample comprised blood. Receptor source: an elderly man in good health.

This clonotype was counted a few times. The rearrangement uses TRBV5-1 and TRBJ1-2; no clear D gene. Germline CDR1 is SGHRS and CDR2 is YFSETQ. The CDR3 runs to 12 residues. Trimming took 0 bases from V and 6 from J, leaving 6 bases between them. The CDR3 loop is CASSLDGDGYTF. CDR3 nucleotide sequence: TGCGCCAGCAGCTTGGACGGGGATGGCTACACCTTC.

On this clonotype itself: Given a much more abundant clone one base away, this may be a read error. V and J are TRBV12-3 or TRBV12-4 and TRBJ2-7; 10 bases match TRBD2. CDR3 length: 14 residues. V trimming: 5 bases; J trimming: 5 bases; junction bases outside the gene matches: 6. In DNA form, the CDR3 reads TGTGCCAGCAGTGTACTAGCGGGATCCGACGAGCAGTACTTC. Translation gives CASSVLAGSDEQYF.

The rearrangement uses TRBV25-1 and TRBJ2-3, with unresolved D. Germline CDR1 and CDR2: MGHDK and SYGVNS. The V end lost 1 base, the J end lost 0 bases, and 11 bases lay between the germline ends. The CDR3 contains 16 residues. DNA of the CDR3: TGTGCCAGCAGTGAATCCCGGAGCCCTAGCACAGATACGCAGTATTTT. Translated, it gives CASSESRSPSTDTQYF.

This clonotype has only a few counts. The chain uses TRBV10-3 and TRBJ1-5; tentative D call: TRBD1 (5 bases). The CDR3 has 17 residues. Per germline, CDR1 ENHRY and CDR2 SYGVKD. Trimming stripped 0 bases from V and 1 base from J, with 13 bases between. In DNA, the CDR3 is TGTGCCATCAGTGAGTCAAGGGGTGGGGGGAGCAATCAGCCCCAGCATTTT. Amino acids: CAISESRGGGSNQPQHF.

This chain joins TRBV6-2 or TRBV6-3 and TRBJ2-7, with TRBD2 as a possible D gene (5 bases). Trimming stripped 4 bases from V and 1 base from J, with 14 bases between. Germline V gives CDR1 MNHEY, CDR2 SVGEGT. There are 15 residues in the CDR3. CDR3 nucleotides: TGTGCCAGCAGTTCCCCATTCAGAGGGTCCTACGAGCAGTACTTC. Translating it yields CASSSPFRGSYEQYF.

This chain uses TRBV5-1 with TRBJ2-3; D may be TRBD1 (6 bases). Germline CDR1 is SGHRS and CDR2 is YFSETQ. The ends were cut back, 0 bases at V and 0 bases at J, with 11 bases in the middle. The CDR3 has 16 amino acids. CDR3 amino acids: CASSLEGDTSTDTQYF. Here the CDR3 DNA reads TGCGCCAGCAGCTTGGAGGGGGATACTAGCACAGATACGCAGTATTTT.

The chain links TRBV5-1 to TRBJ2-7; a weak D match, TRBD2 (6 bases). Germline V lookup: CDR1 SGHRS, CDR2 YFSETQ. V shed 3 bases and J shed 7 bases, with 20 bases lying between them. The CDR3 extends over 15 amino acids. CDR3 coding DNA: TGCGCCAGCAGCTGTCTTCAGGGACTGATGGGGGAGCAGTACTTC. Residues: CASSCLQGLMGEQYF.

The sample holds many counts of this clonotype. The chain joins TRBV6-5 to TRBJ1-1, with 10 bases lining up with TRBD1. J was trimmed by 1 base and V by 5 bases; bases with no gene match: 4. Germline V CDR1 and CDR2: MNHEY, SVGAGI. The CDR3 runs to 15 residues. CDR3 sequence reads: CASSTGTGENTEAFF. In nucleotides, the CDR3 is TGTGCCAGCAGTACAGGGACAGGGGAGAACACTGAAGCTTTCTTT.

The V gene is TRBV9, the J gene TRBJ2-1, with a weak D call TRBD1 (7 bases). The ends were cut back, 0 bases at V and 2 bases at J, with 15 bases in the middle. The germline V gene has CDR1 SGDLS and CDR2 YYNGEE. This CDR3 is 17 amino acids long. DNA of the CDR3: TGTGCCAGCAGCGTAGCATTCCAGGGGGGCCCCTACAATGAGCAGTTCTTC. It is translated as CASSVAFQGGPYNEQFF.

The genes are TRBV30 and TRBJ1-6, with D possibly TRBD1 on 5 matching bases. CDR3 size: 14 residues. V shed 3 bases and J shed 10 bases, with 16 bases lying between them. Looked up from germline, CDR1 is GTSNPN and CDR2 is SVGIG (reference sequence). The CDR3 coding sequence is TGTGCCTGGAGCGTCGCCGGGGGTAGGTCACCCCTCCACTTT. Translation gives CAWSVAGGRSPLHF.

The chain has TRBV5-1 and TRBJ1-1; D gene uncertain. CDR1 is SGHRS, CDR2 YFSETQ, per germline. V was cut by 4 bases and J by 1 base, with 14 bases left in between. The CDR3 spans 15 residues. This CDR3 is CASSPWAWENTEAFF. CDR3 in DNA: TGCGCCAGCAGCCCCTGGGCATGGGAGAACACTGAAGCTTTCTTT.

This clonotype was picked up a small number of times. In DNA form, the CDR3 reads TGCGCCAGCAGCTTGGGACCTCGGGGTAGGTTGAACTACAATGAGCAGTTCTTC. This encodes CASSLGPRGRLNYNEQFF. The chain recombines TRBV5-1 with TRBJ2-1; D possibly corresponds to TRBD2 (5 bases). The CDR3 contains 18 residues. Germline CDR1 is SGHRS and CDR2 is YFSETQ. Trimming pared 0 bases from V and 3 bases from J, leaving 19 bases between. Together with reference TRBV5-1 and TRBJ2-1, the CDR3 gives the full variable domain: KAGVTQTPRYLIKTRGQQVTLSCSPISGHRSVSWYQQTPGQGLQFLFEYFSETQRNKGNFPGRFSGRQFSNSRSEMNVSTLELGDSALYLCASSLGPRGRLNYNEQFFGPGTRLTVL.

V gene TRBV12-3 or TRBV12-4 combines with J gene TRBJ2-5; D is uncertain. Trimming shortened V by 7 bases and J by 3 bases, and 12 bases separated the two germline ends. CDR3 length: 13 residues. This CDR3 is CASTIEVEETQYF. The CDR3 DNA reads TGTGCCAGCACCATTGAAGTCGAAGAGACCCAGTACTTC.

V usage is TRBV14 and J usage is TRBJ2-5, with 9 nucleotides matching TRBD1. Per the germline V gene, CDR1 is SGHDN and CDR2 is FVKESK. The CDR3 contains 16 residues. V shed 5 bases and J 11 bases; nucleotides not matched to a gene: 18. CDR3 region: CASSSLRDRVLNEQYF. CDR3 DNA sequence: TGTGCCAGCAGCTCCCTCCGGGACAGGGTGTTGAATGAGCAGTACTTC.